A selection of T cell receptor beta chains follows, all from one sample in a study of blood T cell repertoires in COVID-19. Method: immunoSEQ multiplex PCR; TCRdb's copy keeps in-frame clones and lacks some. The sample contains fewer than 300,000 clones, approximately 87% of which appear only once. The specimen sequenced was peripheral blood. The source of these receptors is a woman in her 30s with COVID-19, enrolled during active disease. Both conserved end residues are part of each CDR3. D genes are given only for firm matches. The listing skips clone size in some rows; elsewhere it reads once, few, many or a size class.

CDR3: CASRLGGYGYTF
DNA: TGCGCCAGCAGGCTAGGGGGCTATGGCTACACCTTC
J: TRBJ1-2
V: TRBV5-1
size: .
D: .

CDR3: CASSPRQGINEQFF
DNA: TGTGCCAGCTCACCACGTCAGGGGATCAATGAGCAGTTCTTC
J: TRBJ2-1
V: TRBV18
size: .
D: .

CDR3: CASSQPYYGGTNEKLFF
DNA: TGTGCCAGCAGCCAGCCTTACTACGGGGGAACTAATGAAAAACTGTTTTTT
J: TRBJ1-4
V: TRBV3-1/TRBV3-2
size: .
D: .

CDR3: CASSSPGLAGGGELFF
DNA: TGTGCCAGCAGCTCCCCGGGACTAGCGGGGGGCGGGGAGCTGTTTTTT
J: TRBJ2-2
V: TRBV7-2
size: .
D: TRBD2

CDR3: CASSPGAGSSYNSPLHF
DNA: TGCGCCAGCAGCCCTGGGGCAGGTAGCTCCTATAATTCACCCCTCCACTTT
J: TRBJ1-6
V: TRBV4-1
size: .
D: .

CDR3: CASMLQGATQPQHF
DNA: TGTGCCAGTATGCTGCAGGGGGCGACTCAGCCCCAGCATTTT
J: TRBJ1-5
V: TRBV19
size: few
D: TRBD1

CDR3: CASSLRLAGKGRETQYF
DNA: TGTGCCAGCAGCCTAAGACTAGCGGGGAAGGGAAGAGAGACCCAGTACTTC
J: TRBJ2-5
V: TRBV7-9
size: .
D: TRBD2

CDR3: CASSHRTGTREQYF
DNA: TGTGCCAGCAGCCACCGGACAGGCACTAGGGAGCAGTACTTC
J: TRBJ2-7
V: TRBV3-1/TRBV3-2
size: .
D: TRBD1

CDR3: CASSPGQNYEQYF
DNA: TGTGCCAGCAGTCCGGGACAGAACTACGAGCAGTACTTC
J: TRBJ2-7
V: TRBV27
size: .
D: TRBD1

CDR3: CSLDSHNEQFF
DNA: TGCAGTCTGGACAGCCACAATGAGCAGTTCTTC
J: TRBJ2-1
V: TRBV20-1
size: .
D: .